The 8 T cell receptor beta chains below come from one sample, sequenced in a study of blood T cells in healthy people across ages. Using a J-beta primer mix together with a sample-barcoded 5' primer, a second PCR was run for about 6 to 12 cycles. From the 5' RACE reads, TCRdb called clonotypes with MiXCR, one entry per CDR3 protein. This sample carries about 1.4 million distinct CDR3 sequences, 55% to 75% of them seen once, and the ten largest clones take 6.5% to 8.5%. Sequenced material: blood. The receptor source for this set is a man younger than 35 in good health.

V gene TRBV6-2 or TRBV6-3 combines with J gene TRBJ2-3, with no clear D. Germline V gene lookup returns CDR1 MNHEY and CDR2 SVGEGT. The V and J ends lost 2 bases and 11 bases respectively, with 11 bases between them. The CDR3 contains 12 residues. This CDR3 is CASSYEERGQYF. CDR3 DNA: TGTGCCAGCAGTTACGAGGAGCGCGGGCAGTATTTT.

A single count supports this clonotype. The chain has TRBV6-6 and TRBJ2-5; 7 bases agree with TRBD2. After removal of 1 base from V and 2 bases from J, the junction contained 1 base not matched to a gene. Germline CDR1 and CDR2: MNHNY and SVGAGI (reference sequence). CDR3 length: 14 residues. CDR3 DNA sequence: TGTGCCAGCAGTTACTGGGGGGGGCAAGAGACCCAGTACTTC. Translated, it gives CASSYWGGQETQYF.

CDR3 sequence (DNA): TGCAGTGCTCGGACTAGCGGATACACAGATACGCAGTATTTT. Protein: CSARTSGYTDTQYF. The rearrangement links TRBV20-1 to TRBJ2-3; the match to TRBD2 covers 10 bases. The germline CDR1 and CDR2 sequences are DFQATT and SNEGSKA (reference sequence). The CDR3 length is 14 residues. Unmatched junction bases numbered 4, after V lost 5 bases and J lost 2 bases.

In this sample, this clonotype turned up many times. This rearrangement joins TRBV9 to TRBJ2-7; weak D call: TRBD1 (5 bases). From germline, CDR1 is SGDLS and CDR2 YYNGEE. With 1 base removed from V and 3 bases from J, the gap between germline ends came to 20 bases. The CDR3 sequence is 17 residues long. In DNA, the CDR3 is TGTGCCAGCAGCGTATCTCCCTGGGCACAGGTACTCTACGAGCAGTACTTC. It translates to CASSVSPWAQVLYEQYF.

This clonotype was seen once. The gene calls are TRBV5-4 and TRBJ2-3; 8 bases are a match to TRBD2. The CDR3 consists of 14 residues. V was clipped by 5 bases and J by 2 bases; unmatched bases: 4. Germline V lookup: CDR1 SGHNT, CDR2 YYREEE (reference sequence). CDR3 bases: TGTGCCAGCAGGCAGCGGGGGAACACAGATACGCAGTATTTT. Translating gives CASRQRGNTDTQYF. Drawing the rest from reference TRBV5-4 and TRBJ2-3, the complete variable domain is ETGVTQSPTHLIKTRGQQVTLRCSSQSGHNTVSWYQQALGQGPQFIFQYYREEENGRGNFPPRFSGLQFPNYSSELNVNALELDDSALYLCASRQRGNTDTQYFGPGTRLTVL.

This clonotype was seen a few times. CDR3 amino acids: CSVADTSSYEQYF. The CDR3 nucleotides are TGCAGCGTTGCCGACACGTCCTCCTACGAGCAGTACTTC. J is TRBJ2-7 and V is TRBV29-1; D uncertain. V shed 4 bases and J shed 0 bases, with 10 bases lying between them. Germline V lookup: CDR1 SQVTM, CDR2 ANQGSEA. The CDR3 extends over 13 amino acids.

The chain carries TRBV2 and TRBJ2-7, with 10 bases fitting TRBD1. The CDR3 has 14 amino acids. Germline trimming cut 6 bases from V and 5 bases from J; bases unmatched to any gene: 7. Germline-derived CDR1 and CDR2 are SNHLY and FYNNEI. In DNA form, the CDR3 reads TGTGCCAGCAGCCCGGACAGGGGGATGGACGAGCAGTACTTC. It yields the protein CASSPDRGMDEQYF. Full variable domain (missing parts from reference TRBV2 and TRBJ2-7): EPEVTQTPSHQVTQMGQEVILRCVPISNHLYFYWYRQILGQKVEFLVSFYNNEISEKSEIFDDQFSVERPDGSNFTLKIRSTKLEDSAMYFCASSPDRGMDEQYFGPGTRLTVT.

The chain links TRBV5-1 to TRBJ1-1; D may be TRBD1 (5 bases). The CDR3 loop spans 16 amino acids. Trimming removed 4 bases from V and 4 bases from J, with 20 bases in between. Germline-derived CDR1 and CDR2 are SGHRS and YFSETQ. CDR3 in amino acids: CASSLLTRGDGTEAFF. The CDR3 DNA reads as TGCGCCAGCAGCCTATTGACCCGGGGCGACGGCACTGAAGCTTTCTTT.